The 20 T cell receptor beta chains listed next were all sequenced from one sample in a study of CD8 T cells in ankylosing spondylitis (dated by TCRdb to between 2016 and 2019). Overall study outcomes, separate from this receptor: Blood from ankylosing spondylitis patients appeared to be characterized by a TCR beta motif made up of about 8 highly homologous amino acid variants.

To prepare the library, 5' RACE was applied. Sequencing was performed on an Illumina HiSeq 2500. The public reads were reanalyzed by TCRdb: fastp trimming at Q25, MiXCR alignment, in-frame beta chains only. Duplicate CDR3 protein sequences are folded into a single record with the most common DNA and genes. Recorded for this sample are over 700,000 distinct CDR3 sequences; under 20% of them occurred a single time. The top ten clonotypes cover under 20% of the sample. These receptors' targets are unknown. The source material was blood, either unsorted or a sorted T cell fraction (not recorded which). The receptors were gathered from a male donor with ankylosing spondylitis.

The chain recombines TRBV4-3 with TRBJ2-7, with D unresolved. This CDR3 is 15 amino acids long. Germline V lookup: CDR1 LGHNA, CDR2 YSLEER. With 3 bases removed from V and 6 bases from J, the gap between germline ends came to 18 bases. The DNA of the CDR3 is TGCGCCAGCAGCCAGGAGTGGAGTAACTTTGGCGAGCAGTACTTC. As protein: CASSQEWSNFGEQYF.

J is TRBJ2-6 and V is TRBV7-3, with 10 positions matching TRBD2. The CDR3 spans 18 residues. In germline, CDR1 is SGHTA, CDR2 FQGTGA. The V and J ends lost 5 bases and 2 bases, in that order; junction bases with no gene match: 9. CDR3 sequence reads: CASSIVAGGSPGANVLTF. The CDR3 DNA is TGTGCCAGCAGCATAGTAGCGGGAGGAAGTCCTGGGGCCAACGTCCTGACTTTC.

The chain combines TRBV6-1 with TRBJ1-4, with D unresolved. Germline V gene data show CDR1 as MNHNS and CDR2 as SASEGT. The length of the CDR3 is 14 residues. V was cut by 6 bases and J by 5 bases, with 13 bases left in between. The CDR3 region has the DNA TGTGCCAGCAGCGACAATGCCCCAAATGAAAAACTGTTTTTT. It is translated as CASSDNAPNEKLFF.

The V gene is TRBV5-4, the J gene TRBJ2-3; TRBD1 matches at 9 bases. Per germline, CDR1 SGHNT and CDR2 YYREEE (reference sequence). The CDR3 is made up of 16 amino acids. V lost 4 bases, J lost 0 bases, and 6 bases stayed unmatched. The CDR3 here is CASSPTGGRSTDTQYF. CDR3 bases: TGTGCCAGCAGCCCGACAGGGGGTAGGAGCACAGATACGCAGTATTTT.

This clonotype was recorded only once. The chain links TRBV11-2 to TRBJ2-1, with TRBD2 matching 7 bases. The CDR3 sequence is 15 residues long. Germline V CDR1 and CDR2: SGHAT, FQNNGV. The V segment lost 6 bases and the J segment 9 bases; nucleotides outside the gene matches: 14. The CDR3 DNA reads TGTGCCAGCAGTCACACAGCTAACGGGGGGACTGAGCAGTTCTTC. Its translation is CASSHTANGGTEQFF.

This clonotype was counted only a few times. V gene TRBV16 combines with J gene TRBJ1-4; D ambiguous. V was cut by 2 bases and J by 8 bases, with 12 bases left in between. CDR3 length: 14 amino acids. CDR1 and CDR2 (germline): KGHSY, FQNENV. The DNA for the CDR3 is TGTGCCAGCAGCCAAGAGAGACCCTCAGAAAAACTGTTTTTT. Residues: CASSQERPSEKLFF. Full variable domain (remainder filled in from reference TRBV16 and TRBJ1-4): GEEVAQTPKHLVRGEGQKAKLYCAPIKGHSYVFWYQQVLKNEFKFLISFQNENVFDETGMPKERFSAKCLPNSPCSLEIQATKLEDSAVYFCASSQERPSEKLFFGSGTQLSVL.

The sample holds a few counts of this clonotype. The chain carries TRBV20-1 and TRBJ2-2; 12 bases are a match to TRBD2. CDR1 DFQATT and CDR2 SNEGSKA come from the germline V gene (reference sequence). V was clipped by 5 bases and J by 0 bases; unmatched bases: 16. The CDR3 covers 20 residues. As DNA, the CDR3 is TGCAGTGCTTTTAACAGGGGGCTGACTAGCGGGAGAGCGAACACCGGGGAGCTGTTTTTT. Translated: CSAFNRGLTSGRANTGELFF.

This clonotype was seen more than once but under ten times. The CDR3 here is CASSYSWTGHNEQFF. The CDR3 DNA sequence: TGTGCCAGCAGTTACTCTTGGACAGGGCACAATGAGCAGTTCTTC. The chain uses TRBV6-5 and TRBJ2-1; 8 bases agree with TRBD1. CDR1 is MNHEY, CDR2 SVGAGI, per germline. CDR3 length: 15 residues. Trimming cost V 0 bases and J 5 bases; bases outside gene matches: 3.

This clonotype was seen a handful of times. V gene TRBV12-3 or TRBV12-4 combines with J gene TRBJ1-2; weak D call: TRBD1 (5 bases). The CDR3 consists of 15 residues. Between the trimmed V and J ends, which lost 3 bases and 1 base, there was a span of 12 bases. The CDR3 DNA is TGTGCCAGCAGTTTCTCTAACAGGATTAACTATGGCTACACCTTC. Its translation: CASSFSNRINYGYTF.

This chain joins TRBV29-1 and TRBJ2-7; 8 nucleotides line up with TRBD1. Germline CDR1 and CDR2: SQVTM and ANQGSEA. The CDR3 has 16 residues. V lost 1 base to trimming and J lost 2 bases; unmatched junction nucleotides: 10. For the CDR3, the DNA is TGCAGCGTTGAAGCCTTCTCAGGCAGGGGGCCCTACGAGCAGTACTTC. This encodes CSVEAFSGRGPYEQYF.

V usage is TRBV20-1 and J usage is TRBJ1-6, with 7 bases matching TRBD1. The CDR3 contains 13 residues. CDR1 is DFQATT, CDR2 SNEGSKA, per germline (reference sequence). J was trimmed by 7 bases and V by 6 bases; bases with no gene match: 6. CDR3 in DNA: TGCAGTGCGCGGGACAGCCAAAATTCACCCCTCCACTTT. This encodes CSARDSQNSPLHF.

This clonotype was observed at least ten times. Written as DNA, the CDR3 is TGCGCCAGCAGCCGCGAGGGGGGGAACACTGAAGCTTTCTTT. It codes for CASSREGGNTEAFF. The genes are TRBV5-1 and TRBJ1-1; D perhaps matches TRBD1 (6 bases). CDR1 is SGHRS, CDR2 YFSETQ, per germline. CDR3 size: 14 residues. V shed 4 bases and J shed 1 base, with 11 bases lying between them.

There are a few counts of this clonotype. CDR3 DNA sequence: TGTGCCACCAGTGATTCCAGGTTAGCGAACACCGGGGAGCTGTTTTTT. It yields the protein CATSDSRLANTGELFF. The chain has TRBV24-1 and TRBJ2-2; D gene ambiguous. Trimming cost V 2 bases and J 0 bases, with 9 bases left between them. This CDR3 is 16 amino acids long. The V gene's germline CDR1 is KGHDR and CDR2 SFDVKD.

The J gene is TRBJ2-1, the V gene TRBV7-8; D possibly corresponds to TRBD2 (6 bases). The germline CDR1 and CDR2 sequences are SGHVS and FQNEAQ. V was trimmed by 6 bases and J by 4 bases, leaving 13 bases between them. This CDR3 contains 14 residues. The CDR3: CASSVSGGYNEQFF. The CDR3 region has the DNA TGTGCCAGCAGTGTTAGCGGTGGTTACAATGAGCAGTTCTTC.

The CDR3 DNA sequence: TGCGCCAGCAGCTTGGCTCCGAGGTATTTGAACACTGAAGCTTTCTTT. The encoded protein is CASSLAPRYLNTEAFF. This chain uses TRBV5-1 with TRBJ1-1, with D hard to call. Germline V CDR1 and CDR2: SGHRS, YFSETQ. The ends were cut back, 0 bases at V and 0 bases at J, with 12 bases in the middle. This CDR3 comprises 16 residues.

The chain has TRBV29-1 and TRBJ2-2; tentatively, D is TRBD2 (6 bases). The CDR3 sequence is 17 residues long. The germline gives CDR1 SQVTM, CDR2 ANQGSEA. Trimming cost V 4 bases and J 0 bases, with 18 bases left between them. The CDR3 DNA reads TGCAGCGTTGCCGGCGGGGAAGTCTTCGCGAACACCGGGGAGCTGTTTTTT. The encoded protein is CSVAGGEVFANTGELFF.

The chain joins TRBV24-1 to TRBJ2-1; 8 bases line up with TRBD1. J gave up 5 bases and V 7 bases, and 6 bases lay outside the gene matches. The CDR3 runs to 14 residues. CDR1 is KGHDR, CDR2 SFDVKD, per germline. CDR3: CATSRDRKDNEQFF. The CDR3 nucleotides read TGTGCCACCAGCCGGGACAGGAAAGACAATGAGCAGTTCTTC.

This rearrangement joins TRBV4-1 to TRBJ2-7, with a tentative D call TRBD2 (5 bases). V shed 0 bases and J shed 2 bases, with 14 bases lying between them. Germline loops: CDR1 MGHRA, CDR2 YSYEKL. The CDR3 length is 16 residues. Here the CDR3 reads CASSQDLTRDPYEQYF. CDR3 nucleotides: TGCGCCAGCAGCCAAGATCTCACGAGGGATCCCTACGAGCAGTACTTC.

This clonotype was detected a few times. This rearrangement joins TRBV7-7 to TRBJ2-7; D is unclear. With 3 bases removed from V and 6 bases from J, the gap between germline ends came to 12 bases. There are 13 residues in the CDR3. Germline lookup yields CDR1 SSHAT and CDR2 FNYEAQ (reference sequence). CDR3 protein: CASSFSRLTEQYF. The CDR3, as DNA: TGTGCCAGCAGCTTCTCCAGGCTAACCGAGCAGTACTTC.

This clonotype was detected only a few times. The chain links TRBV5-1 to TRBJ2-3; the D gene could be TRBD1 or TRBD2 (5 bases each). Germline CDR1 SGHRS, CDR2 YFSETQ. The V gene lost 2 bases and the J gene lost 6 bases, with 16 bases spanning the gap. This CDR3 spans 15 amino acids. The CDR3 loop is CASSFGTPRVDTQYF. DNA for the CDR3: TGCGCCAGCAGCTTCGGGACCCCCCGGGTGGATACGCAGTATTTT. The entire variable domain, with the rest obtained from reference TRBV5-1 and TRBJ2-3, is as follows: KAGVTQTPRYLIKTRGQQVTLSCSPISGHRSVSWYQQTPGQGLQFLFEYFSETQRNKGNFPGRFSGRQFSNSRSEMNVSTLELGDSALYLCASSFGTPRVDTQYFGPGTRLTVL.